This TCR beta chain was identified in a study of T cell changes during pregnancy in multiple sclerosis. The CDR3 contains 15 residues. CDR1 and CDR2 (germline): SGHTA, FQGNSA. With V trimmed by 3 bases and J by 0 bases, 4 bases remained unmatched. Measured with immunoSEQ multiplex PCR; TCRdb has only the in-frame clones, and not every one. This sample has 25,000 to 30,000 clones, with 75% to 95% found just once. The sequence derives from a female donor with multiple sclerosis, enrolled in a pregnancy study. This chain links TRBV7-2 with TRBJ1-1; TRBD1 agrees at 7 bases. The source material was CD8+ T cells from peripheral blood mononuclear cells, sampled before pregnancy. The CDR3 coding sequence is TGTGCCAGCAGCTTGATGACAGGGCTGAACACTGAAGCTTTCTTT. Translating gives CASSLMTGLNTEAFF.